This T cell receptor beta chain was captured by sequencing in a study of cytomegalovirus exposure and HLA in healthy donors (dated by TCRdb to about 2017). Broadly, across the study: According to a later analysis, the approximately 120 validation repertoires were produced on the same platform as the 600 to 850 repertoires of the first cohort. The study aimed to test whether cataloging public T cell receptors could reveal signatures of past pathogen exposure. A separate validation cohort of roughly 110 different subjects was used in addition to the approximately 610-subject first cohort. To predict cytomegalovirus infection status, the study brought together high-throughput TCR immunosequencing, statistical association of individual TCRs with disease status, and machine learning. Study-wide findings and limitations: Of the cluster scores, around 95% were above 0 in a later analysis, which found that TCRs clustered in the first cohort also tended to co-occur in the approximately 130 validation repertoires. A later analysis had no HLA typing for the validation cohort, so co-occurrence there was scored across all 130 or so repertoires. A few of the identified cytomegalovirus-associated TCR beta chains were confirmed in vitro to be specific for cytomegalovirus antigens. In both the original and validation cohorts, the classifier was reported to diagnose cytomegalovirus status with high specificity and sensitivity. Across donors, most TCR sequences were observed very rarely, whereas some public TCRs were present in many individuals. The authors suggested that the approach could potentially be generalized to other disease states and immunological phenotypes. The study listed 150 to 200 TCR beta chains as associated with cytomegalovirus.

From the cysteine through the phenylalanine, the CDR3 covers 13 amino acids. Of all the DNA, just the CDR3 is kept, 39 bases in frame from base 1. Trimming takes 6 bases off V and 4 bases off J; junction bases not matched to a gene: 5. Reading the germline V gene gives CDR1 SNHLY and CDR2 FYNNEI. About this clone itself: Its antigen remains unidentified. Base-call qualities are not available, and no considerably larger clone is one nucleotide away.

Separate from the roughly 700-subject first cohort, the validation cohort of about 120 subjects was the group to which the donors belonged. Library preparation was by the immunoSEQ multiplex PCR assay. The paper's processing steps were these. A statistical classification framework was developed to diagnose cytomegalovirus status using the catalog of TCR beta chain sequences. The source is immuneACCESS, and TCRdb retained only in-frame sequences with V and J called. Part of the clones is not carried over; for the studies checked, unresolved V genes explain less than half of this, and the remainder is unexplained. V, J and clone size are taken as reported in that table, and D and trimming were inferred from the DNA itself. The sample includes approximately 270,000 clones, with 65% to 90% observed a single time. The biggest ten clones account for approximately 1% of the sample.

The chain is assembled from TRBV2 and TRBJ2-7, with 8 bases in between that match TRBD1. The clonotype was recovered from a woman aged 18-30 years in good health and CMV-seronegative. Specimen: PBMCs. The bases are TGTGCCAGCAGCCGACAGGGGCAGTACGAGCAGTACTTC. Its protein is CASSRQGQYEQYF.